Below are 25 T cell receptor beta chains sequenced from a single sample in a study of blood T cell repertoires in COVID-19. Method: immunoSEQ multiplex PCR; TCRdb's copy keeps in-frame clones and lacks some. The data contain over 300,000 clones, 85% to 90% of them seen just once; the ten biggest clones take up about 10%. Sequenced input: PBMCs or T cells enriched from blood (not recorded which). The receptor source for this set is a woman aged 18-35 years who had recovered from COVID-19.

The chain joins TRBV2 to TRBJ1-3, with 8 bases aligning to TRBD1. There are 14 residues in the CDR3. Germline V CDR1 and CDR2: SNHLY, FYNNEI. With V trimmed by 4 bases and J by 7 bases, 6 bases remained unmatched. The CDR3 nucleotides are TGTGCCAGCAGTGCTAGGACAGGGATGAACACCATATATTTT. Its protein product is CASSARTGMNTIYF.

The V gene is TRBV19, the J gene TRBJ1-6, with D hard to call. The germline V gene has CDR1 LNHDA and CDR2 SQIVND (reference sequence). Trimming cost V 1 base and J 6 bases, with 7 bases left between them. The CDR3 has 14 residues. The CDR3 is CASSIGATNSPLHF. In nucleotides, the CDR3 is TGTGCCAGTAGTATAGGGGCTACTAATTCACCCCTCCACTTT.

V and J are TRBV5-1 and TRBJ1-2, with 9 bases that match TRBD1. The V and J ends lost 5 bases and 6 bases, in that order; junction bases with no gene match: 11. This CDR3 has 15 amino acids. Germline CDR1 SGHRS, CDR2 YFSETQ. The DNA for the CDR3 is TGCGCCAGCAGACTAGGGGACAGGGTGATAAATGGCTACACCTTC. Translating it yields CASRLGDRVINGYTF.

V usage is TRBV5-1 and J usage is TRBJ2-2; D is ambiguous. The CDR3 sequence is 12 residues long. Between the trimmed V and J ends, which lost 0 bases and 8 bases, there was a span of 5 bases. The germline CDR1 and CDR2 sequences are SGHRS and YFSETQ. The CDR3 loop reads CASSLGRGELFF. CDR3 bases: TGCGCCAGCAGCTTGGGCAGGGGGGAGCTGTTTTTT.

In nucleotides, the CDR3 is TGTGCCAGCAGTCGACAGGGGGCGATGAACACTGAAGCTTTCTTT. Its protein is CASSRQGAMNTEAFF. The rearrangement links TRBV27 to TRBJ1-1; 10 bases agree with TRBD1. Germline loops: CDR1 MNHEY, CDR2 SMNVEV (reference sequence). The CDR3 contains 15 residues. V shed 5 bases, J shed 0 bases, and the junction held 3 bases outside the gene matches.

The chain carries TRBV18 and TRBJ1-6; D gene ambiguous. The length of the CDR3 is 15 residues. The V and J ends lost 6 bases and 5 bases respectively, with 14 bases between them. Per the germline V gene, CDR1 is KGHSH and CDR2 is LQKENI. This chain's CDR3 is CASSLGKGNNSPLHF. The DNA for the CDR3 is TGTGCCAGCTCCCTCGGGAAGGGAAATAATTCACCCCTCCACTTT.

This clone was picked up a small number of times. The chain employs TRBV6-1 and TRBJ2-7; D is possibly TRBD2 (5 bases). CDR1 is MNHNS, CDR2 SASEGT, per germline. Trimming removed 0 bases from V and 1 base from J, with 10 bases in between. CDR3 length equals 15 residues. CDR3 region: CASSEAAGRSYEQYF. Here the CDR3 DNA reads TGTGCCAGCAGTGAAGCTGCGGGCAGGTCCTACGAGCAGTACTTC.

The CDR3 bases are TGTGCTAGTGGTTTCTGGACAGGGGCCGTGGTTTCTGACTATGGCTACACCTTC. Residues: CASGFWTGAVVSDYGYTF. The rearrangement links TRBV12-5 to TRBJ1-2, with 9 bases lining up with TRBD1. J gave up 3 bases and V 3 bases, and 14 bases lay outside the gene matches. The germline V gene encodes CDR1 LGHNT and CDR2 FRNRAP. The CDR3 sequence is 18 residues long.

This clone has more than one count but fewer than ten. The chain combines TRBV6-6 with TRBJ1-3; 7 bases agree with TRBD1. V lost 5 bases to trimming and J lost 4 bases; unmatched junction nucleotides: 20. The germline gives CDR1 MNHNY, CDR2 SVGAGI (reference sequence). The CDR3 covers 19 residues. CDR3: CASSRIANRQGKAGNTIYF. The CDR3 DNA reads TGTGCCAGCAGTCGAATAGCCAATCGACAGGGTAAGGCCGGAAACACCATATATTTT.

The chain combines TRBV5-4 with TRBJ2-5, with 11 positions matching TRBD2. With 3 bases clipped from V and 3 bases from J, the junction kept 4 bases outside the gene matches. This CDR3 region has 15 residues. Germline assignment: CDR1 SGHNT and CDR2 YYREEE (reference sequence). The chain's CDR3 is CASSSLLAGEETQYF. The CDR3 DNA follows: TGTGCCAGCAGCTCGCTACTAGCGGGAGAAGAGACCCAGTACTTC. Looking up the rest from reference TRBV5-4 and TRBJ2-5 gives the full variable domain: ETGVTQSPTHLIKTRGQQVTLRCSSQSGHNTVSWYQQALGQGPQFIFQYYREEENGRGNFPPRFSGLQFPNYSSELNVNALELDDSALYLCASSSLLAGEETQYFGPGTRLLVL.

V usage is TRBV7-9 and J usage is TRBJ1-3; 8 bases are shared with TRBD1. Germline V gene data show CDR1 as SEHNR and CDR2 as FQNEAQ (reference sequence). V gave up 1 base and J gave up 3 bases; unmatched junction bases: 8. This CDR3 spans 17 amino acids. CDR3 nucleotides: TGTGCCAGCAGCTTAGGCGTCGGGGGACAGGTTGGAAACACCATATATTTT. Translated: CASSLGVGGQVGNTIYF.

V usage is TRBV27 and J usage is TRBJ1-4; TRBD1 is a possible D gene (5 bases). CDR3 length: 17 residues. CDR1 and CDR2 (germline): MNHEY, SMNVEV (reference sequence). Trimming shortened V by 5 bases and J by 2 bases, and 18 bases separated the two germline ends. This CDR3 reads CASSPTYLRGTNEKLFF. For the CDR3, the DNA is TGTGCCAGCAGTCCTACTTATCTTCGGGGGACTAATGAAAAACTGTTTTTT. The complete variable domain, with remaining parts taken from reference TRBV27 and TRBJ1-4, reads EAQVTQNPRYLITVTGKKLTVTCSQNMNHEYMSWYRQDPGLGLRQIYYSMNVEVTDKGDVPEGYKVSRKEKRNFPLILESPSPNQTSLYFCASSPTYLRGTNEKLFFGSGTQLSVL.

On this clone itself: Other nucleotide sequences in the sample specify the same CDR3. This chain joins TRBV9 and TRBJ1-6, with TRBD1 as a possible D gene (6 bases). The CDR3 runs to 14 residues. The V gene's germline CDR1 is SGDLS and CDR2 YYNGEE. V shed 2 bases and J shed 6 bases, with 9 bases lying between them. The CDR3 region is CASSVGQPNSPLHF. DNA of the CDR3: TGTGCCAGCAGCGTGGGACAACCTAATTCACCCCTCCACTTT.

The chain recombines TRBV29-1 with TRBJ1-3, with D perhaps TRBD1 (5 bases). The germline gives CDR1 SQVTM, CDR2 ANQGSEA. V dropped 4 bases and J dropped 0 bases, with 13 bases sitting between them. The CDR3 totals 15 residues. CDR3: CSVGGGSASGNTIYF. DNA for the CDR3: TGCAGCGTTGGCGGGGGTTCGGCCTCTGGAAACACCATATATTTT.

V is TRBV19 and J is TRBJ2-2; TRBD2 agrees at 12 bases. J lost 8 bases, V lost 4 bases, and 5 bases had no gene match. The V gene's germline CDR1 is LNHDA and CDR2 SQIVND (reference sequence). The CDR3 is made up of 15 amino acids. The CDR3 spells CASSTGLAGRGELFF. CDR3 nucleotide sequence: TGTGCCAGTAGTACAGGACTAGCGGGAAGGGGGGAGCTGTTTTTT. Together with reference TRBV19 and TRBJ2-2, the CDR3 gives the full variable domain: DGGITQSPKYLFRKEGQNVTLSCEQNLNHDAMYWYRQDPGQGLRLIYYSQIVNDFQKGDIAEGYSVSREKKESFPLTVTSAQKNPTAFYLCASSTGLAGRGELFFGEGSRLTVL.

The chain links TRBV5-1 to TRBJ1-4, with 7 bases identical to TRBD1. Per the germline V gene, CDR1 is SGHRS and CDR2 is YFSETQ. V lost 5 bases and J lost 2; bases outside the gene matches: 12. The CDR3 spans 17 residues. Here the CDR3 DNA reads TGCGCCAGCAGTCCGGGGTCCTACAGGGGCACTAATGAAAAACTGTTTTTT. Encoded protein: CASSPGSYRGTNEKLFF.

This chain links TRBV29-1 with TRBJ1-4, with D maybe TRBD1 (6 bases). Germline CDR1 SQVTM, CDR2 ANQGSEA. The V gene lost 7 bases and the J gene lost 8 bases, with 14 bases spanning the gap. CDR3 length equals 12 residues. The CDR3 reads CSAQIQGEKLFF. The CDR3 coding sequence is TGCAGCGCTCAAATACAGGGAGAAAAACTGTTTTTT.

This chain joins TRBV29-1 and TRBJ2-7; 8 positions match TRBD2. The junction had 9 bases not matched to a gene; V was cut back by 2 bases and J by 6 bases. Germline V lookup: CDR1 SQVTM, CDR2 ANQGSEA. This CDR3 has 14 amino acids. The DNA for the CDR3 is TGCAGCGTTGAATCCAACTCGGGGACTAGCGAGCAGTACTTC. This codes for CSVESNSGTSEQYF.

The chain carries TRBV3-1 (or the pseudogene TRBV3-2) and TRBJ1-1; tentatively, D is TRBD1 (5 bases). Deletions cut 0 bases from V and 3 bases from J, with 17 bases between. Germline values: CDR1 LGHDT, CDR2 YNNKEL (reference sequence). The CDR3 is 17 amino acids. The CDR3 reads CASSQEGAGYTDTEAFF. CDR3 DNA: TGTGCCAGCAGCCAAGAAGGGGCAGGTTACACAGACACTGAAGCTTTCTTT.

The V and J genes are TRBV21-1 and TRBJ1-2. TRBV21-1 is a known pseudogene. This CDR3 comprises 17 residues. As DNA, the CDR3 is TGTGCCAGCAGCAAAGAAAACTGGCGGCCGATCGGCTGGCGCTACACCTTC. Amino acids: CASSKENWRPIGWRYTF.

The chain has TRBV9 and TRBJ2-2; 12 nucleotides align to TRBD2. The V gene end was trimmed by 0 bases and the J gene end by 7 bases; junction bases not matched to a gene: 4. CDR3 length: 16 residues. Germline V CDR1 and CDR2: SGDLS, YYNGEE. The CDR3 sequence is CASSVVTSGSDGELFF. CDR3 DNA sequence: TGTGCCAGCAGCGTAGTGACTAGCGGGAGTGACGGGGAGCTGTTTTTT.

This chain uses TRBV4-1 with TRBJ1-1, with unresolved D. CDR1 is MGHRA and CDR2 is YSYEKL in the germline V gene. The CDR3 has 12 amino acids. V lost 0 bases to trimming and J lost 8 bases, with 7 bases between them. CDR3 amino acids: CASSQDGGEAFF. CDR3 sequence (DNA): TGCGCCAGCAGCCAAGATGGCGGAGAAGCTTTCTTT.

The chain uses TRBV5-6 and TRBJ1-4; D possibly corresponds to TRBD1 (6 bases). The V end was cut by 1 base, the J end by 2 bases, with 12 bases between. The CDR3 has 16 amino acids. Germline CDR1 and CDR2: SGHDT and YYEEEE. CDR3 amino acids: CASSLFSGGTNEKLFF. DNA of the CDR3: TGTGCCAGCAGCTTGTTTTCGGGGGGCACTAATGAAAAACTGTTTTTT.

This clone was observed a single time. V gene TRBV28 combines with J gene TRBJ2-3, with 15 bases fitting TRBD2. Trimming removed 6 bases from V and 4 bases from J; junction bases left unmatched: 2. The V gene's germline CDR1 is MDHEN and CDR2 SYDVKM. The CDR3 is made up of 15 amino acids. The CDR3 loop reads CASRWTSGRADTQYF. Here the CDR3 DNA reads TGTGCCAGCAGGTGGACTAGCGGGAGGGCAGATACGCAGTATTTT.

The genes are TRBV30 and TRBJ2-2; the D gene is possibly TRBD1 (5 bases). Germline V lookup: CDR1 GTSNPN, CDR2 SVGIG (reference sequence). This CDR3 comprises 14 residues. Trimming cost V 4 bases and J 2 bases, with 11 bases left between them. CDR3 amino acids: CAWNRQYNTGELFF. For the CDR3, the DNA is TGTGCCTGGAACAGACAGTATAACACCGGGGAGCTGTTTTTT.